This passage covers 6 T cell receptor beta chains from one sample sequenced in a study of beta chain features in type 1 diabetes. Study-wide results and caveats: Moderate but significant shortening of TCRB CDR3s was recorded in all four CD4+ subsets from Type 1 diabetes patients.

The authors reverse transcribed all of the isolated RNA, so sequencing captured expressed TCRB transcripts. Profiled with immunoSEQ multiplex PCR; TCRdb holds only in-frame clones, not every one. The sample has around 160,000 clones, around 8.3% seen once; the top ten hold about 0.5%. Their antigen targets remain unknown. Sequencing was done on a sample of central memory CD4+ T cells from blood. The receptor set was obtained from a woman aged 18-30 years with type 1 diabetes.

The genes are TRBV11-2 and TRBJ2-3, with TRBD1 as a possible D gene (6 bases). This CDR3 spans 16 amino acids. Trimming stripped 6 bases from V and 1 base from J, with 17 bases between. The germline gives CDR1 SGHAT, CDR2 FQNNGV. The DNA of the CDR3 is TGTGCCAGCAGACTGCTGACAGGATGGGGCACAGATACGCAGTATTTT. This encodes CASRLLTGWGTDTQYF.

This clone was counted a few times. The chain carries TRBV7-9 and TRBJ2-7; 8 bases are shared with TRBD2. The J segment lost 3 bases and the V segment lost 8 bases, leaving 6 bases of the junction unmatched. Germline V lookup: CDR1 SEHNR, CDR2 FQNEAQ (reference sequence). The CDR3 is made up of 13 amino acids. The CDR3 reads CASGLAGGYEQYF. CDR3 coding DNA: TGTGCCAGCGGGCTAGCGGGTGGCTACGAGCAGTACTTC.

In its sample, this clone was seen a few times. The CDR3 region has the DNA TGCGCCAGCAGCTTGACGGGACAGGGAGTCAATCAGCCCCAGCATTTT. It yields the protein CASSLTGQGVNQPQHF. The V call is TRBV5-1, the J call TRBJ1-5, with 9 bases that match TRBD1. With 1 base clipped from V and 3 bases from J, the junction kept 5 bases outside the gene matches. The CDR3 loop spans 16 amino acids. The germline gives CDR1 SGHRS, CDR2 YFSETQ.

The table lists this clone with a few counts. The V and J genes are TRBV6-6 and TRBJ1-1; tentatively, D is TRBD1 (5 bases). This CDR3 contains 13 residues. Per the germline V gene, CDR1 is MNHNY and CDR2 is SVGAGI (reference sequence). V dropped 6 bases and J dropped 3 bases, with 11 bases sitting between them. The CDR3 coding sequence is TGTGCCAGCAGGATCAGGGAGGACACTGAAGCTTTCTTT. Translated: CASRIREDTEAFF.

This chain links TRBV27 with TRBJ2-7; unclear D gene. Between the trimmed V and J ends, which lost 0 bases and 3 bases, there was a span of 9 bases. The CDR3 contains 14 residues. In germline, CDR1 is MNHEY, CDR2 SMNVEV (reference sequence). The CDR3 bases are TGTGCCAGCAGTTTATCCAGAAACTACTACGAGCAGTACTTC. It yields the protein CASSLSRNYYEQYF.

The chain joins TRBV2 to TRBJ1-1, with D possibly matching TRBD1 (5 bases). V was pared by 6 bases and J by 1 base, with 9 bases between. Germline CDR1 SNHLY, CDR2 FYNNEI. This CDR3 spans 13 amino acids. CDR3 protein: CASRAGGNTEAFF. The CDR3 nucleotides read TGTGCCAGCAGGGCCGGGGGGAACACTGAAGCTTTCTTT.